This record covers a single T cell receptor (beta chain). The target antigen is unknown. This specimen comes from a study of blood T cells in healthy people across ages. Study-level results: Whereas aged donors had fewer naive CD4+ cells, long-lived donors had more of them and higher diversity.

Next came a second PCR, run for about 7 to 12 cycles, which used a sample-barcoded 5' primer along with a J-beta primer mix. TCRdb called the 5' RACE reads again in MiXCR, with one record for every CDR3 protein. The repertoire holds fewer than 2,000,000 distinct CDR3 sequences, with roughly 43% as singletons. Germline assignment: CDR1 DFQATT and CDR2 SNEGSKA (reference sequence). The CDR3 totals 12 residues. The V gene lost 7 bases and the J gene lost 4 bases, with 13 bases spanning the gap. The receptor's source is a human donor in good health. This chain links TRBV20-1 with TRBJ1-2; D gene unclear. Material for sequencing was blood. The CDR3 bases are TGCAGTGTAGATAGCCGACTCTATGGCTACACCTTC. Translation: CSVDSRLYGYTF.